These 18 T cell receptor beta chains were sequenced from one sample in a study of OX40 agonist ivuxolimab in advanced cancers. The assay was immunoSEQ multiplex PCR, and TCRdb's table has in-frame clones only and misses some. This table holds under 150,000 clones, over 75% found once. Sequenced material: CD4+ or CD8+ T cells sorted from blood, taken in a trial of the OX40 agonist ivuxolimab. The origin of the receptors is an adult with an advanced solid tumor such as melanoma, head and neck, liver or kidney cancer.

The chain has TRBV5-1 and TRBJ2-7, with TRBD2 identical over 13 bases. This CDR3 has 17 residues. The V gene end was trimmed by 4 bases and the J gene end by 2 bases; junction bases not matched to a gene: 9. The germline gives CDR1 SGHRS, CDR2 YFSETQ. The CDR3, as DNA: TGCGCCAGCAGCAAGGGACTAGCGGGGACGGTGACCTACGAGCAGTACTTC. Translation: CASSKGLAGTVTYEQYF. The whole variable domain, filled in from reference TRBV5-1 and TRBJ2-7, reads KAGVTQTPRYLIKTRGQQVTLSCSPISGHRSVSWYQQTPGQGLQFLFEYFSETQRNKGNFPGRFSGRQFSNSRSEMNVSTLELGDSALYLCASSKGLAGTVTYEQYFGPGTRLTVT.

This clone is a singleton in its sample. The CDR3: CASSPSAGTTGELFF. CDR3 nucleotide sequence: TGTGCCAGCTCACCATCGGCAGGGACCACCGGGGAGCTGTTTTTT. This chain joins TRBV18 and TRBJ2-2, with D perhaps being TRBD1 or TRBD2 (5 bases each). Per the germline V gene, CDR1 is KGHSH and CDR2 is LQKENI. The CDR3 has 15 amino acids. V dropped 2 bases and J dropped 4 bases, with 11 bases sitting between them. The variable domain in full, completed from reference TRBV18 and TRBJ2-2, reads NAGVMQNPRHLVRRRGQEARLRCSPMKGHSHVYWYRQLPEEGLKFMVYLQKENIIDESGMPKERFSAEFPKEGPSILRIQQVVRGDSAAYFCASSPSAGTTGELFFGEGSRLTVL.

This clone was counted a single time. The chain carries TRBV19 and TRBJ2-5; TRBD1 matches 7 bases. Germline loops: CDR1 LNHDA, CDR2 SQIVND (reference sequence). This CDR3 region has 16 residues. J gave up 0 bases and V 5 bases, and 9 bases lay outside the gene matches. This chain's CDR3 is CASSLPGQTYQETQYF. The CDR3 DNA sequence: TGTGCCAGTAGTTTGCCGGGACAGACGTACCAAGAGACCCAGTACTTC.

This sequence joins TRBV10-3 and TRBJ1-4; the D gene is possibly TRBD1 (6 bases). Trimming took 10 bases from V and 1 from J, leaving 19 bases between them. This CDR3 is built from 16 residues. CDR1 and CDR2 from the germline V gene are ENHRY and SYGVKD. The CDR3 nucleotides are TGTGCCAAATCGGGGGGGCAGGAGGGAACTAATGAAAAACTGTTTTTT. It codes for CAKSGGQEGTNEKLFF.

The chain carries TRBV7-3 and TRBJ2-1, with D possibly matching TRBD2 (6 bases). V lost 1 base and J 10 bases, leaving 11 bases between the germline ends. Germline V gene data show CDR1 as SGHTA and CDR2 as FQGTGA. The CDR3 has 13 residues. DNA for the CDR3: TGTGCCAGCAGCTTAAACGGCGGGAACGAGCAGTTCTTC. Its translation: CASSLNGGNEQFF. Looking up the rest from reference TRBV7-3 and TRBJ2-1 gives the full variable domain: GAGVSQTPSNKVTEKGKYVELRCDPISGHTALYWYRQSLGQGPEFLIYFQGTGAADDSGLPNDRFFAVRPEGSVSTLKIQRTERGDSAVYLCASSLNGGNEQFFGPGTRLTVL.

This chain's CDR3 is CASSLGVGQSANYGYTF. CDR3 nucleotide sequence: TGTGCCAGCAGCTTAGGCGTCGGGCAGTCGGCTAACTATGGCTACACCTTC. V gene TRBV7-9 combines with J gene TRBJ1-2, with D unclear. V shed 1 base and J shed 0 bases, with 15 bases lying between them. CDR1 is SEHNR and CDR2 is FQNEAQ in the germline V gene (reference sequence). There are 17 residues in the CDR3.

The V and J genes are TRBV5-1 and TRBJ1-1, with 9 bases matching TRBD1. The germline CDR1 and CDR2 sequences are SGHRS and YFSETQ. V gave up 4 bases and J gave up 3 bases; unmatched junction bases: 4. The CDR3 runs 14 residues. The CDR3 loop reads CASSAGQGHTEAFF. CDR3 bases: TGCGCCAGCAGCGCCGGACAGGGGCACACTGAAGCTTTCTTT.

The rearrangement links TRBV19 to TRBJ1-5, with 8 bases identical to TRBD1. This CDR3 is built from 17 residues. V trimming: 0 bases; J trimming: 3 bases; junction bases outside the gene matches: 7. CDR1 is LNHDA, CDR2 SQIVND, per germline (reference sequence). The DNA for the CDR3 is TGTGCCAGTAGTATAGAGGAGAAGACAGGGGCCAATCAGCCCCAGCATTTT. This sequence encodes CASSIEEKTGANQPQHF.

V and J are TRBV30 and TRBJ1-4, with D possibly TRBD1 on 6 matching bases. The CDR3 loop spans 15 amino acids. Germline V gene lookup returns CDR1 GTSNPN and CDR2 SVGIG (reference sequence). Trimming took 5 bases from V and 3 from J, leaving 16 bases between them. CDR3 coding DNA: TGTGCCTGGGTTCCCCGGGGGGCGGCTAATGAAAAACTGTTTTTT. It specifies CAWVPRGAANEKLFF. Looking up the rest from reference TRBV30 and TRBJ1-4 gives the full variable domain: SQTIHQWPATLVQPVGSPLSLECTVEGTSNPNLYWYRQAAGRGLQLLFYSVGIGQISSEVPQNLSASRPQDRQFILSSKKLLLSDSGFYLCAWVPRGAANEKLFFGSGTQLSVL.

DNA for the CDR3: TGTGCCAGCAGTTTATCCCACGGTTTTTATAGCAATCAGCCCCAGCATTTT. Translated, it gives CASSLSHGFYSNQPQHF. The V gene is TRBV28, the J gene TRBJ1-5; D ambiguous. V was cut by 1 base and J by 0 bases, with 13 bases left in between. In germline, CDR1 is MDHEN, CDR2 SYDVKM. The CDR3 totals 17 residues.

The chain joins TRBV6-5 to TRBJ2-5, with TRBD1 identical over 9 bases. V lost 3 bases to trimming and J lost 3 bases; unmatched junction nucleotides: 2. Germline V gives CDR1 MNHEY, CDR2 SVGAGI. The CDR3 is 14 amino acids. This CDR3 reads CASSYGTGKETQYF. The CDR3 bases are TGTGCCAGCAGTTATGGGACAGGGAAAGAGACCCAGTACTTC.

J is TRBJ1-2 and V is TRBV19; D possibly corresponds to TRBD1 (6 bases). V was clipped by 3 bases and J by 5 bases, with 13 bases between them. The CDR3 totals 14 residues. Germline values: CDR1 LNHDA, CDR2 SQIVND (reference sequence). This CDR3 reads CASSMRGLGYGYTF. DNA of the CDR3: TGTGCCAGTAGTATGAGGGGGTTGGGGTATGGCTACACCTTC.

This clone was seen once. This chain links TRBV9 with TRBJ2-3; the match to TRBD2 covers 7 bases. V gave up 0 bases and J gave up 0 bases; unmatched junction bases: 4. Per germline, CDR1 SGDLS and CDR2 YYNGEE. This CDR3 contains 16 residues. The CDR3 region is CASSVGLATSTDTQYF. The CDR3 DNA reads as TGTGCCAGCAGCGTAGGACTAGCAACTAGCACAGATACGCAGTATTTT.

This clone was counted only a few times. The gene calls are TRBV27 and TRBJ1-2; the match to TRBD1 covers 8 bases. CDR1 MNHEY and CDR2 SMNVEV come from the germline V gene (reference sequence). V trimming: 5 bases; J trimming: 4 bases; junction bases outside the gene matches: 6. The CDR3 spans 14 residues. CDR3 sequence (DNA): TGTGCCAGCAGTGAAGGACAGGGCACCTATGGCTACACCTTC. Translation: CASSEGQGTYGYTF.

The chain employs TRBV9 and TRBJ2-5, with D possibly matching TRBD2 (5 bases). The CDR3 length is 15 residues. V lost 4 bases and J 5 bases, leaving 18 bases between the germline ends. Germline V CDR1 and CDR2: SGDLS, YYNGEE. In DNA form, the CDR3 reads TGTGCCAGCAGCAGAGGGATGTCGGAGAGGGAGACCCAGTACTTC. It codes for CASSRGMSERETQYF.

This clone was recorded once. The rearrangement uses TRBV15 and TRBJ1-2; maybe TRBD1 (6 bases). Trimming took 1 base from V and 1 from J, leaving 16 bases between them. Looked up from germline, CDR1 is LNHNV and CDR2 is YYDKDF (reference sequence). The CDR3 contains 17 residues. The CDR3 DNA is TGTGCCACCAGCAGAGGCCAGGGGCTCACGATTAACTATGGCTACACCTTC. It yields the protein CATSRGQGLTINYGYTF.

J is TRBJ1-1 and V is TRBV19; TRBD1 is a possible D gene (5 bases). Germline values: CDR1 LNHDA, CDR2 SQIVND (reference sequence). CDR3 length: 16 residues. V was cut by 4 bases and J by 1 base, with 16 bases left in between. The CDR3 sequence is CASSSSRGTGNTEAFF. The CDR3 bases are TGTGCCAGTAGTAGCTCGCGGGGGACGGGGAACACTGAAGCTTTCTTT.

The V gene is TRBV2, the J gene TRBJ1-5; D might be TRBD1 (5 bases). Germline-derived CDR1 and CDR2 are SNHLY and FYNNEI. V lost 4 bases, J lost 4 bases, and 17 bases lay in between. The CDR3 has 16 residues. CDR3 protein: CASSGGYGQLNQPQHF. In DNA, the CDR3 is TGTGCCAGCAGTGGGGGGTATGGGCAGTTAAATCAGCCCCAGCATTTT.